This T cell receptor beta chain was sequenced for a study of monozygotic twins with inflammatory bowel disease. No DNA is given; TCRdb re-called the 5' RACE reads and lists each CDR3 protein once. Recorded for this sample: a few hundred thousand distinct CDR3 sequences. The CDR3 covers 11 residues. The receptor was derived from a human donor with ulcerative colitis or Crohn's disease, or a healthy co-twin of an affected twin (not recorded which). The sequenced sample consisted of blood. The chain recombines TRBV12-3 or TRBV12-4 with TRBJ1-4. This CDR3 reads CASSYNEKLFF.